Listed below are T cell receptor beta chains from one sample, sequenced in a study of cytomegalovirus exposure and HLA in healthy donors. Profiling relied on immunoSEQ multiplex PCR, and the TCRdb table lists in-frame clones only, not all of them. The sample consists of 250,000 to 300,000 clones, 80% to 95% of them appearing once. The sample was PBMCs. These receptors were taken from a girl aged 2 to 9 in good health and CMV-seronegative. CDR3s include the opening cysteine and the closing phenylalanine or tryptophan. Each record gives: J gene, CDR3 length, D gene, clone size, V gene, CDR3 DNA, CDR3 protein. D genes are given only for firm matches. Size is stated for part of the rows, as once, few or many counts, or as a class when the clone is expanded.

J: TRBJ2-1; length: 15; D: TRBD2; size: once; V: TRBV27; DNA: TGTGCCAGCAGTCCTGGACTAGCGGGGAGGGATGAGCAGTTCTTC; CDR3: CASSPGLAGRDEQFF
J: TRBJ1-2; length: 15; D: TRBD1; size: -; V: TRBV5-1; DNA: TGCGCCAGCAGCTTGGTCCAGGGGGGAAACTATGGCTACACCTTC; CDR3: CASSLVQGGNYGYTF
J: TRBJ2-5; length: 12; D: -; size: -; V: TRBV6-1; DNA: TGTGCCAGCAGGTACAGGTTTGAGACCCAGTACTTC; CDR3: CASRYRFETQYF
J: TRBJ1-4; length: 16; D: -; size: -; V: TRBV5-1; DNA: TGCGCCAGCAGCTTGGAGGGGGGGAAGTTTAATGAAAAACTGTTTTTT; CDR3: CASSLEGGKFNEKLFF
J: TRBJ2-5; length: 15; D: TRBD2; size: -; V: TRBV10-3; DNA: TGTGCCATCAGTGGGCTAGCGGGAGGCCAAGAGACCCAGTACTTC; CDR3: CAISGLAGGQETQYF
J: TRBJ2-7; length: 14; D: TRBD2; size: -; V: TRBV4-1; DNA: TGCGCCAGCAGCCTAGCGGGGGGACCGTTCGAGCAGTACTTC; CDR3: CASSLAGGPFEQYF
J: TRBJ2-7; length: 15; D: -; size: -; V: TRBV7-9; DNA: TGTGCCGGGGTATCCCTAGACAGTCCTTTCTACGAGCAGTACTTC; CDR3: CAGVSLDSPFYEQYF
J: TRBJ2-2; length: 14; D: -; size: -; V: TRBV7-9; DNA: TGTGCCACCCACGGGTGGCTAAACACCGGGGAGCTGTTTTTT; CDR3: CATHGWLNTGELFF
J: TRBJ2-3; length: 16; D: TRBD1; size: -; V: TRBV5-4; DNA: TGTGCCAGCAGCTTAGTACAGGGGGGATCCACAGATACGCAGTATTTT; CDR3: CASSLVQGGSTDTQYF
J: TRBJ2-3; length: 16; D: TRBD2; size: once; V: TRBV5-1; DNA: TGCGCCAGCAGCTTGGGACTAGCGGCTAGCACAGATACGCAGTATTTT; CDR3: CASSLGLAASTDTQYF
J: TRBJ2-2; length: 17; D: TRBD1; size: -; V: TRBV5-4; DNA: TGTGCCAGCAGCTTGGAGGGACAGGTCTCTGGGGCCGGGGAGCTGTTTTTT; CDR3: CASSLEGQVSGAGELFF
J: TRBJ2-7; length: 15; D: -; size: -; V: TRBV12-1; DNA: TGTGCCAGCAGCCACCCGAGACACCGCTCCTACGAGCAGTACTTC; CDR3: CASSHPRHRSYEQYF
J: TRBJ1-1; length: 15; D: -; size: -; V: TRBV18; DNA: TGTGCCAGCTCACCACCGACGGACATGAACACTGAAGCTTTCTTT; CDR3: CASSPPTDMNTEAFF
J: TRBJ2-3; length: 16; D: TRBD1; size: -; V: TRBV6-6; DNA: TGTGCCAGCAGTTCTAACAGGGGTCCTAGCACAGATACGCAGTATTTT; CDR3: CASSSNRGPSTDTQYF
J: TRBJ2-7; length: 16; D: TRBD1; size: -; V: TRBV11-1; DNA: TGTGCCAGCAGCTTAGAAGCCCCGGGACAGGGGGGCGAGCAGTACTTC; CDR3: CASSLEAPGQGGEQYF
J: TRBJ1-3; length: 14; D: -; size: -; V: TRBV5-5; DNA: TGTGCCAGCAGCATTGGGAGCTCTGGAAACACCATATATTTT; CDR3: CASSIGSSGNTIYF
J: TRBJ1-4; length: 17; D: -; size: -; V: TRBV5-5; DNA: TGTGCCAGCAGCTTGGACCACAGACGCGATCGGGGAGAAAAACTGTTTTTT; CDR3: CASSLDHRRDRGEKLFF
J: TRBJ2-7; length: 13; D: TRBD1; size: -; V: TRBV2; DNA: TGTGCCAGCAGTGATAGTTTTCCAGGGGGGCAGTACTTC; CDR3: CASSDSFPGGQYF
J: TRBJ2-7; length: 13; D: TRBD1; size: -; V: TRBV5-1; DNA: TGCGCCAGCAGCTGGCAGGGGGCCTACGAGCAGTACTTC; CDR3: CASSWQGAYEQYF
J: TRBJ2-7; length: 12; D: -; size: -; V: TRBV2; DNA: TGTGCCAGCAGTCCCGTAAACTACGAGCAGTACTTC; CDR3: CASSPVNYEQYF
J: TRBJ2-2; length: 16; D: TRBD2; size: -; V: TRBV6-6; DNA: TGTGCCAGCAGTTTCCGGCTAGCGGGGAACACCGGGGAGCTGTTTTTT; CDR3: CASSFRLAGNTGELFF
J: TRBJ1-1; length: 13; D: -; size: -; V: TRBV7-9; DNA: TGTGCCAGCAGCTTAGTTGGGCAGGTTGAAGCTTTCTTT; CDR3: CASSLVGQVEAFF
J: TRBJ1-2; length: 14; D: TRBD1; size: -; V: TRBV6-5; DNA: TGTGCCAGCAGTTACTCGGGCAGGGGGGCTGGCTACACCTTC; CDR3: CASSYSGRGAGYTF
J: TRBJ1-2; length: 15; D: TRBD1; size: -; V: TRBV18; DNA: TGTGCCAGCTCATCCCCGGCTGGACAGGCAGTGGGCTACACCTTC; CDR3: CASSSPAGQAVGYTF
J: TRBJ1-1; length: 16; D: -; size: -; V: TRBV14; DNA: TGTGCCAGCAGCCCCCAGACAGGCAAAGGGACCACTGAAGCTTTCTTT; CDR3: CASSPQTGKGTTEAFF
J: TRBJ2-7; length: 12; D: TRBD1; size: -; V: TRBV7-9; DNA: TGTGCCAGCAGCCCGACAGGGGGCGAGCAGTACTTC; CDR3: CASSPTGGEQYF
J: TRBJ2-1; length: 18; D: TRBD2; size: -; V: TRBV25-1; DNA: TGTGCCAGCAGAGGGGGTCAGGGGAGGCTAGCGGGAGACAATGAGCAGTTCTTC; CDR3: CASRGGQGRLAGDNEQFF
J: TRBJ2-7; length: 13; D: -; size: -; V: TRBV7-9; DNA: TGTGCCAGCCCTCCGCGGAGGAACTACGAGCAGTACTTC; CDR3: CASPPRRNYEQYF
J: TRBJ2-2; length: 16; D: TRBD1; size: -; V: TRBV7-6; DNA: TGTGCCAGCAGCCTCTCGAGACAGGGGAGCACCGGGGAGCTGTTTTTT; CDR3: CASSLSRQGSTGELFF
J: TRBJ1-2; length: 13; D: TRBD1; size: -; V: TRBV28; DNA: TGTGCCAGCGGCCGACAGGGGGACTATGGCTACACCTTC; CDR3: CASGRQGDYGYTF
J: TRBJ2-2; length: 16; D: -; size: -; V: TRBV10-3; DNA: TGTGCCATCAGTGAAGGGGCAGGGGCGAACACCGGGGAGCTGTTTTTT; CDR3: CAISEGAGANTGELFF
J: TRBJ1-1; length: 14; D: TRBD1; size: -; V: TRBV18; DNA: TGTGCCAGCTCACCTACAGGGGGCGGAACTGAAGCTTTCTTT; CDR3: CASSPTGGGTEAFF
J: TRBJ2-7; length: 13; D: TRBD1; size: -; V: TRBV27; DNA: TGTGCCAGCAGTTTCCTGGACAGGGGTGAGCAGTACTTC; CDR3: CASSFLDRGEQYF
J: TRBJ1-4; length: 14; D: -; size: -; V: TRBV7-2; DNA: TGTGCCAGCAGCACTCAAGCCCGAAATGAAAAACTGTTTTTT; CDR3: CASSTQARNEKLFF
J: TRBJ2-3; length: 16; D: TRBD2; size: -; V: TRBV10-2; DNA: TGCGCCAGCAGTGACGGACTAGCGGGAGGCTCAGATACGCAGTATTTT; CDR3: CASSDGLAGGSDTQYF
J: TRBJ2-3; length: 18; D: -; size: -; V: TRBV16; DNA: TGTGCCAGCAGCCGATTGGGGACACCCAACCCCAGCACAGATACGCAGTATTTT; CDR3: CASSRLGTPNPSTDTQYF
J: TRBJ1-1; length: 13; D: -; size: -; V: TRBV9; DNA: TGTGCCAGCAGCGTAGGGGCGAACACTGAAGCTTTCTTT; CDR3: CASSVGANTEAFF
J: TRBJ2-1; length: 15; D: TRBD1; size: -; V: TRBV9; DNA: TGTGCCAGCAGCGGACAGGGTGGTAACTACAATGAGCAGTTCTTC; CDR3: CASSGQGGNYNEQFF
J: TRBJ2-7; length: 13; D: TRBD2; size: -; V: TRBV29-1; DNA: TGCAGCGTTGACTACGGGGGGTTGGACGAGCAGTACTTC; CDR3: CSVDYGGLDEQYF
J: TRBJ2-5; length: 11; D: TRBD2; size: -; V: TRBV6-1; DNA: TGTGCCAGCAGTGAAACGACTAGCGCGCACTTC; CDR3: CASSETTSAHF
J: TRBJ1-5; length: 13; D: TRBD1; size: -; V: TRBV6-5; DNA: TGTGCCAGCAAGGGACAGGGGCTCCAGCCCCAGCATTTT; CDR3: CASKGQGLQPQHF
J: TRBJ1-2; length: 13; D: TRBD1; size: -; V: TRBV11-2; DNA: TGTGCCAGCAGCGACCTACAGGGGGAAGGCTACACCTTC; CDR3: CASSDLQGEGYTF
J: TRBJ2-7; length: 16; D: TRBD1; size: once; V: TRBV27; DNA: TGTGCCAGCAGCCTGGGACAGGCCCCCCCCTGGGACGAGCAGTACTTC; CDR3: CASSLGQAPPWDEQYF
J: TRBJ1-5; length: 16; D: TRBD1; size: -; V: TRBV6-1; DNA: TGTGCCAGCAGTGAACGGGACAGGGGGGGAAATCAGCCCCAGCATTTT; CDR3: CASSERDRGGNQPQHF
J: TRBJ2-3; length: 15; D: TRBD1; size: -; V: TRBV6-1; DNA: TGTGCCAGCAGGAACCGGGACAGGGTGTCAGATACGCAGTATTTT; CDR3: CASRNRDRVSDTQYF
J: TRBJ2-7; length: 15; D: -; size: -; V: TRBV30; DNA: TGTGCCTGGAGTGGGGGGCAGGGTTCCTCCTCTGAGCAGTACTTC; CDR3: CAWSGGQGSSSEQYF
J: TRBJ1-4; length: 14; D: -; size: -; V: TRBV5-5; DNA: TGTGCCAGCAGCCCGGACCTCGGGGAGGGAAAACTGTTTTTT; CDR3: CASSPDLGEGKLFF
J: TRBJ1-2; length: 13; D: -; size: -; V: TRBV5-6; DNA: TGTGCCAGCAGCTTGGGGGGGGACTATGGCTACACCTTC; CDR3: CASSLGGDYGYTF
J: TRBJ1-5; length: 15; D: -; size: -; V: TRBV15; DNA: TGTGCCACCAGCAGAGACAGGCCCTCTAATCAGCCCCAGCATTTT; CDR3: CATSRDRPSNQPQHF
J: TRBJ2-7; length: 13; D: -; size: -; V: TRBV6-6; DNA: TGTGCCAGCAGCCCGACAGTCGTCCACGAGCAGTACTTC; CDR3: CASSPTVVHEQYF